This TCR beta chain derives from a study of blood T cell repertoires in COVID-19 (dated by TCRdb to the early 2020s). Looking at the study overall: The collaborator samples originated in the United States, Italy and Spain and spanned the acute and convalescent phases of COVID-19. The prospective study material was composed of cDNA or gDNA derived from T cells, B-cell-depleted T cells, or PBMCs. The dataset comprised deeply sampled blood TCRbeta repertoires from subjects exposed to, actively infected with, or recovered from COVID-19. The repertoires were made available in a free public database intended to serve as a resource for research on the immune response to SARS-CoV-2. The samples were drawn from the first 160 participants of the ongoing ImmuneRACE study and from 950 to 1,500 subjects provided by 6 global collaborators. The sample metadata nearly always contained a de-identified subject ID, COVID-19 status, age in years and sex. Where HLA class I and class II types were available, the types were taken from metadata supplied by the sample provider, not from assay-based typing.

Trimmed from V: 0 bases; trimmed from J: 4 bases; junction bases lacking a gene match: 5. CDR1 and CDR2 are drawn from the germline V gene: SGDLS, YYNGEE. Including cysteine and phenylalanine, the CDR3 has 16 amino acids. The CDR3 DNA has 48 bases and is translated from base 1. Findings and caveats that apply to the study as a whole: The amount of clinical and demographic metadata varied by source and participant and was provided uncurated.

TCRbeta CDR3 regions were amplified from genomic DNA by means of the immunoSEQ Assay, a bias-controlled multiplex PCR. Per the source publication's procedure: Nucleated cell counts per sample were estimated from amplification of reference gene primers within the assay. To quantify the absolute abundance of each unique TCRbeta CDR3 rearrangement, sequence reads were collapsed and filtered. Productive Simpson clonality was computed per sample as the square root of Simpson's diversity index over productive rearrangements. Sourced from immuneACCESS, this table was stored by TCRdb with only in-frame sequences that have V and J called. A share of the clones is absent; for the studies checked, an unresolved V gene accounts for under half, and the remainder has no known explanation. V, J and clone size are taken as reported in that table, and D and trimming were inferred from the DNA itself. The sample records about 140,000 clones, roughly 80% of which are singletons. The ten largest clones represent roughly 9% of the sample.

Each collaborating institution followed its own protocols to collect whole blood in K2EDTA tubes. For TCRbeta analysis, collaborators shipped samples in one of three forms: frozen whole blood, isolated PBMCs, or DNA extracted from either of those sample types. Remarks on this clone: Its target antigen remains unknown. Within one base of it there is no much larger clone, and no base qualities were kept.

The receptor chain draws on TRBV9 and TRBJ2-3, and 10 junction bases match TRBD2. Sequenced input: peripheral blood. This receptor was identified in a woman aged 45 to 65 with active or convalescent COVID-19. Here the CDR3 is given as CASSVASGGAPDTQYF. The DNA is TGTGCCAGCAGCGTAGCCAGCGGGGGGGCCCCAGATACGCAGTATTTT.